A single sample gave rise to the 11 T cell receptor beta chains below, sequenced in a study of OX40 agonist ivuxolimab in advanced cancers. Here immunoSEQ multiplex PCR was the method, and the copy in TCRdb shows in-frame clones only, minus some. The sample has 70,000 to 90,000 clones; about nine tenths are singletons. The material was CD4+ or CD8+ T cells sorted from blood, obtained in a trial of the OX40 agonist ivuxolimab. The receptors shown here come from an adult with an advanced solid tumor such as melanoma, head and neck, liver or kidney cancer.

V gene TRBV19 combines with J gene TRBJ1-5, with a tentative D call TRBD1 (6 bases). Trimming shortened V by 4 bases and J by 3 bases, and 13 bases separated the two germline ends. Germline V gene data show CDR1 as LNHDA and CDR2 as SQIVND (reference sequence). This CDR3 spans 15 amino acids. CDR3 loop: CASSTTRDTNQPQHF. The CDR3 nucleotides read TGTGCCAGTAGTACCACCCGGGACACCAATCAGCCCCAGCATTTT.

V and J are TRBV30 and TRBJ2-7, with D possibly matching TRBD2 (6 bases). CDR1 is GTSNPN and CDR2 is SVGIG in the germline V gene (reference sequence). This CDR3 comprises 14 residues. V was pared by 2 bases and J by 3 bases, with 14 bases between. CDR3 bases: TGTGCCTGGAGTAAAACGGGAGAGGTCTACGAGCAGTACTTC. Translating it yields CAWSKTGEVYEQYF.

This chain uses TRBV21-1 with TRBJ2-1; the table assigns TRBD2, which was not confirmed against the DNA. TRBV21-1 is shown as a pseudogene. This CDR3 contains 16 residues. The CDR3 nucleotides read TGTGCCAGCAGCAAAGACTGGAAGAGGAGTTTTTTTGAGCAGTTCTTC. Amino acid sequence: CASSKDWKRSFFEQFF.

The rearrangement links TRBV7-8 to TRBJ1-5, with no clear D. The CDR3 spans 13 residues. V shed 2 bases and J shed 11 bases, with 13 bases lying between them. Germline V gene data show CDR1 as SGHVS and CDR2 as FQNEAQ. CDR3 DNA: TGTGCCAGCAGCTTATTAGGGCCCCAGGCCCAGCATTTT. It codes for CASSLLGPQAQHF. Variable domain in full (rest from reference TRBV7-8 and TRBJ1-5): GAGVSQSPRYKVAKRGQDVALRCDPISGHVSLFWYQQALGQGPEFLTYFQNEAQLDKSGLPSDRFFAERPEGSVSTLKIQRTQQEDSAVYLCASSLLGPQAQHFGDGTRLSIL.

The table lists this clone with a few counts. The rearrangement links TRBV19 to TRBJ2-1, with D possibly being TRBD2 (5 bases). V dropped 7 bases and J dropped 10 bases, with 26 bases sitting between them. In germline, CDR1 is LNHDA, CDR2 SQIVND (reference sequence). The CDR3 covers 16 residues. The CDR3 region is CASTDVLRGRAGEQFF. The CDR3 bases are TGTGCCAGTACCGACGTCTTACGGGGTCGTGCCGGCGAGCAGTTCTTC.

The chain links TRBV18 to TRBJ2-7, with a tentative D call TRBD1 (5 bases). CDR3 size: 13 residues. V was clipped by 3 bases and J by 6 bases, with 12 bases between them. The V gene's germline CDR1 is KGHSH and CDR2 LQKENI. CDR3 in DNA: TGTGCCAGCTCACCCAGTGCAGGGTCCGAGCAGTACTTC. Translating it yields CASSPSAGSEQYF. Based on the CDR3 plus reference TRBV18 and TRBJ2-7, the full variable domain is NAGVMQNPRHLVRRRGQEARLRCSPMKGHSHVYWYRQLPEEGLKFMVYLQKENIIDESGMPKERFSAEFPKEGPSILRIQQVVRGDSAAYFCASSPSAGSEQYFGPGTRLTVT.

The rearrangement joins TRBV29-1 to TRBJ2-3, with TRBD2 identical over 7 bases. Germline V gene data show CDR1 as SQVTM and CDR2 as ANQGSEA. CDR3 length equals 13 residues. The chain's CDR3 is CRGGEWRTDTQYF. CDR3 in DNA: TGCAGGGGGGGGGAATGGCGCACAGATACGCAGTATTTT.

The chain carries TRBV6-1 and TRBJ2-1; 10 positions match TRBD1. V was clipped by 6 bases and J by 8 bases; unmatched bases: 10. CDR3 length: 15 amino acids. Germline lookup yields CDR1 MNHNS and CDR2 SASEGT. CDR3 sequence reads: CASSDSGTGVYEQFF. The CDR3, as DNA: TGTGCCAGCAGCGACTCCGGGACAGGGGTATATGAGCAGTTCTTC.

V and J are TRBV10-3 and TRBJ2-5; D is unclear. V dropped 0 bases and J dropped 1 base, with 0 bases sitting between them. The CDR3 has 12 residues. Per germline, CDR1 ENHRY and CDR2 SYGVKD. The CDR3 here is CAISESQETQYF. The CDR3 region has the DNA TGTGCCATCAGTGAGTCCCAAGAGACCCAGTACTTC.

The CDR3 DNA follows: TGTGCCAGCAGCTCAGGGGACGCTATGAACACTGAAGCTTTCTTT. It translates to CASSSGDAMNTEAFF. The chain combines TRBV6-5 with TRBJ1-1; weak D call: TRBD1 (6 bases). The germline V gene encodes CDR1 MNHEY and CDR2 SVGAGI. V was clipped by 6 bases and J by 0 bases, with 14 bases between them. The CDR3 loop spans 15 amino acids.

This sequence joins TRBV5-1 and TRBJ2-5, with D unresolved. With the DNA end fitting TRBJ2-7 better, the J assignment may be wrong. CDR3 length: 14 residues. Germline assignment: CDR1 SGHRS and CDR2 YFSETQ. CDR3: CASSVVGPSYEQYF. In DNA, the CDR3 is TGCGCCAGCAGCGTGGTGGGTCCCTCCTACGAGCAGTACTTC.